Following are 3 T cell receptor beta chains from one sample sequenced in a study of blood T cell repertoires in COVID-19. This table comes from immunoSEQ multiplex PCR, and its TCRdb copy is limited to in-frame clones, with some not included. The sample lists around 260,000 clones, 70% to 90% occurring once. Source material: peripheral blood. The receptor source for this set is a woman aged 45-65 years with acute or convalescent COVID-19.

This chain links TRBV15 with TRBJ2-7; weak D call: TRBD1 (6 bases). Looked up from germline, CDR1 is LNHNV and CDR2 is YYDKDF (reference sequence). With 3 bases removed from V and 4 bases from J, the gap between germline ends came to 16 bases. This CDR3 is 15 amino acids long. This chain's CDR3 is CATSSLRTAEYEQYF. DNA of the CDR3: TGTGCCACCAGCAGCCTCCGGACAGCGGAGTACGAGCAGTACTTC.

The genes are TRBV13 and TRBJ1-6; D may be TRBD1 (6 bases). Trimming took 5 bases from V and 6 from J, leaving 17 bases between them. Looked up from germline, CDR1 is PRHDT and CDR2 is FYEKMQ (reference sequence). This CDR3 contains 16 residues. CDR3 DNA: TGTGCCAGCAGCCGAGTACAGGGTACGCGTAATTCACCCCTCCACTTT. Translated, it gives CASSRVQGTRNSPLHF.

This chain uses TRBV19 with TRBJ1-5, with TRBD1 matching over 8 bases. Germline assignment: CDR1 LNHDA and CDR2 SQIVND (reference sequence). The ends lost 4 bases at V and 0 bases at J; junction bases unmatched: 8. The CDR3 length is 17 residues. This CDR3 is CASSTTTGVNSNQPQHF. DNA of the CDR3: TGTGCCAGTAGTACCACGACAGGGGTCAATAGCAATCAGCCCCAGCATTTT.